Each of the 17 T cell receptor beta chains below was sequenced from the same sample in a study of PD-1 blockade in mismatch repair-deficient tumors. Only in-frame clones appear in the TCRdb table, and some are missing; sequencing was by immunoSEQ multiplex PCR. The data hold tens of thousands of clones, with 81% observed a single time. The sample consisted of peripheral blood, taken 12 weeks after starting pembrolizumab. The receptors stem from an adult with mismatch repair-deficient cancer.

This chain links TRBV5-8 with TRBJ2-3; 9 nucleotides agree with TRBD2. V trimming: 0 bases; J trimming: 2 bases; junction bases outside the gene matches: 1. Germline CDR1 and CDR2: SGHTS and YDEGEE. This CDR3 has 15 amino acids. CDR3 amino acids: CASSLGLAVTDTQYF. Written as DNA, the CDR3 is TGTGCCAGCAGCTTGGGACTAGCGGTCACAGATACGCAGTATTTT.

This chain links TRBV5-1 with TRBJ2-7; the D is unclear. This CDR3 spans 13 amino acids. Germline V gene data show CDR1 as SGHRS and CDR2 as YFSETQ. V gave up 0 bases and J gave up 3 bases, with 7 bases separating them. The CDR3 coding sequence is TGCGCCAGCAGCTTGGACTGGGGCTACGAGCAGTACTTC. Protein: CASSLDWGYEQYF.

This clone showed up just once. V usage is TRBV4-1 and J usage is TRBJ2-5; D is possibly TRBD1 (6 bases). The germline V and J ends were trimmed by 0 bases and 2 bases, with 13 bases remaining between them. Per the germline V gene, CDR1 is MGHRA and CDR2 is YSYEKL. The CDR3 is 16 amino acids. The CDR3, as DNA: TGCGCCAGCAGCCAAGAGACAGGAAGTAAACAAGAGACCCAGTACTTC. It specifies CASSQETGSKQETQYF.

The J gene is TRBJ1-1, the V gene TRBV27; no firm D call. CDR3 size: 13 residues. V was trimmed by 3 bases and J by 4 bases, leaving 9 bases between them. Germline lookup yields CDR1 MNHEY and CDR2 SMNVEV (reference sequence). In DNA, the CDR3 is TGTGCCAGCAGTTTGGGCGGTGGCACTGAAGCTTTCTTT. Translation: CASSLGGGTEAFF.

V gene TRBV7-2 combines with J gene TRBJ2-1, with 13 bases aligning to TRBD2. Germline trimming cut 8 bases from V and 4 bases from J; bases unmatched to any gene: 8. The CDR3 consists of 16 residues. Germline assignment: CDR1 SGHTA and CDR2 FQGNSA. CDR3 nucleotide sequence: TGTGCCAGCGGACTAGCGGGAGTTGGTCCTTACAATGAGCAGTTCTTC. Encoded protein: CASGLAGVGPYNEQFF.

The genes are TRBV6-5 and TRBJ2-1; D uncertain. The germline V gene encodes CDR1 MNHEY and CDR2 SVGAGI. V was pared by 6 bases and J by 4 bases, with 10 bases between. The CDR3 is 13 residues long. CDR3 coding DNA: TGTGCCAGCAGCTTGACAAGGTACAATGAGCAGTTCTTC. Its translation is CASSLTRYNEQFF.

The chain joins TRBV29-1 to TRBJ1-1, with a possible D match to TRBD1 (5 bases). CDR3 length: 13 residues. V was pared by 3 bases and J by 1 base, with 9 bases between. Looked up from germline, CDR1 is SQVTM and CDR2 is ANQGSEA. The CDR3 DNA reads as TGCAGCGTTGATACGGGGGGGAACACTGAAGCTTTCTTT. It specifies CSVDTGGNTEAFF. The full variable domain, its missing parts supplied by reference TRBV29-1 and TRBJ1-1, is SAVISQKPSRDICQRGTSLTIQCQVDSQVTMMFWYRQQPGQSLTLIATANQGSEATYESGFVIDKFPISRPNLTFSTLTVSNMSPEDSSIYLCSVDTGGNTEAFFGQGTRLTVV.

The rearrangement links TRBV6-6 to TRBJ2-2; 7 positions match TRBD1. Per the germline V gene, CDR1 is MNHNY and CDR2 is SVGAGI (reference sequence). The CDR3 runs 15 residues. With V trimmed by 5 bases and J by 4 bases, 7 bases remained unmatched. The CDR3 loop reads CASSDPGQSTGELFF. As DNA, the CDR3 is TGTGCCAGCAGTGATCCGGGACAGAGCACCGGGGAGCTGTTTTTT.

The CDR3 bases are TGTGCCAGCAGCCGGGACGGTAAGAACACTGAAGCTTTCTTT. Residues: CASSRDGKNTEAFF. The rearrangement joins TRBV4-2 to TRBJ1-1; a weak D match, TRBD1 (5 bases). CDR1 and CDR2 from the germline V gene are LGHNA and YNFKEQ. The ends were cut back, 4 bases at V and 1 base at J, with 10 bases in the middle. The CDR3 covers 14 residues.

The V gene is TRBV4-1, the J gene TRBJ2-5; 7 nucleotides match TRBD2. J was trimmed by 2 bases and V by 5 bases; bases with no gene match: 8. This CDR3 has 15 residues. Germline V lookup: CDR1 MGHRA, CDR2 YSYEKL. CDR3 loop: CASSSTLGGQETQYF. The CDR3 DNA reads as TGCGCCAGCAGCTCAACTCTCGGGGGGCAAGAGACCCAGTACTTC.

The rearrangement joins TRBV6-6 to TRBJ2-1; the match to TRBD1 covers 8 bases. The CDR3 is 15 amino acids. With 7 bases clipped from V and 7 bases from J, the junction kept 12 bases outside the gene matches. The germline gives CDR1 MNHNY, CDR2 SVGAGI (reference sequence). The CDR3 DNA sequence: TGTGCCAGCACCCCCCCGGGACAGGTGAGGAATGAGCAGTTCTTC. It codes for CASTPPGQVRNEQFF.

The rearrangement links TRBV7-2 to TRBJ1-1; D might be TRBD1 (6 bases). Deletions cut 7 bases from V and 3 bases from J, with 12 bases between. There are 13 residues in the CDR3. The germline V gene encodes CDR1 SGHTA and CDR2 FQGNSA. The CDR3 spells CASTLGAYTEAFF. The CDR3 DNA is TGTGCCAGCACCTTGGGGGCCTACACTGAAGCTTTCTTT.

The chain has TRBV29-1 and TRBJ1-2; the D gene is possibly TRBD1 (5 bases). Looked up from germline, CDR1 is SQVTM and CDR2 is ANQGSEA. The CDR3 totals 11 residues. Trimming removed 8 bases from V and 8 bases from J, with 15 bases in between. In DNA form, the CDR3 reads TGCAGCTCTGGGACGGGCGGAGGCTACACCTTC. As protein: CSSGTGGGYTF.

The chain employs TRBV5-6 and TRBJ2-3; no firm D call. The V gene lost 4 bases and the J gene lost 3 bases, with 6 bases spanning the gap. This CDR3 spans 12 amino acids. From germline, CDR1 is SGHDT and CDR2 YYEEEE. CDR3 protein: CASSPNTDTQYF. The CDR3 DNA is TGTGCCAGCAGCCCCAATACAGATACGCAGTATTTT.

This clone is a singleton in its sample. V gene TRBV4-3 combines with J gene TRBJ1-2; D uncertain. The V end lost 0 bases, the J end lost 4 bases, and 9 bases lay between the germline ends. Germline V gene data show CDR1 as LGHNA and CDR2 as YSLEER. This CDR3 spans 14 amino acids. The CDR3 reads CASSQDPGGYGYTF. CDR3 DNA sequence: TGCGCCAGCAGCCAAGATCCGGGAGGCTATGGCTACACCTTC.

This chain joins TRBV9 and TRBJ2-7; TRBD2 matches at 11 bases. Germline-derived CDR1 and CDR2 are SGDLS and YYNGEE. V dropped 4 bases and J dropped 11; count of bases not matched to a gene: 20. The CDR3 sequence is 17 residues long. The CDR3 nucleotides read TGTGCCAGCAGCCCAGGGACTAGCGGAGATATACCTACGAGCGAGTACTTC. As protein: CASSPGTSGDIPTSEYF.

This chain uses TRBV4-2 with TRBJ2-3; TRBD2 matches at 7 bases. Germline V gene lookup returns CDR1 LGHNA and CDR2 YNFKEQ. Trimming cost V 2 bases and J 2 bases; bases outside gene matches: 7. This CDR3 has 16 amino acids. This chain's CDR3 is CASSQTSARLTDTQYF. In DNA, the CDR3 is TGTGCCAGCAGCCAAACTAGCGCCAGACTCACAGATACGCAGTATTTT.